Below are 14 T cell receptor beta chains sequenced from a single sample in a study of shared clonotypes between healthy human individuals. TCRdb's copy holds only in-frame clones and misses some; the assay was immunoSEQ multiplex PCR. The data contain over a million clones, nearly 99% of them singletons. The sample comprised naive CD4+ T cells sorted from blood. Indicated subset: CD45RA+ positively selected. These receptors all come from a man aged 25-45 years in good health.

In its sample, this clone was seen once. Distinct nucleotide sequences in the sample also encode this CDR3. This chain connects TRBV5-4 to TRBJ2-1, with TRBD2 matching over 12 bases. V lost 0 bases, J lost 7 bases, and 2 bases stayed unmatched. The V gene's germline CDR1 is SGHNT and CDR2 YYREEE (reference sequence). The CDR3 loop spans 15 amino acids. Written as DNA, the CDR3 is TGTGCCAGCAGCTTGGGACTAGCGGGAGTGAATGAGCAGTTCTTC. It encodes CASSLGLAGVNEQFF.

Of note for this clone: Within the sample, other DNA sequences also encode this same CDR3. The chain links TRBV28 to TRBJ1-4, with no clear D. The CDR3 is 14 amino acids. Germline loops: CDR1 MDHEN, CDR2 SYDVKM. The V and J ends lost 5 bases and 1 base respectively, with 8 bases between them. The CDR3 sequence: CASSVGGTNEKLFF. CDR3 DNA: TGTGCCAGCAGTGTGGGAGGAACTAATGAAAAACTGTTTTTT.

This chain uses TRBV2 with TRBJ2-1; possibly TRBD2 for D (6 bases). With 7 bases removed from V and 5 bases from J, the gap between germline ends came to 12 bases. Germline V lookup: CDR1 SNHLY, CDR2 FYNNEI. The CDR3 covers 13 residues. CDR3 DNA sequence: TGTGCCAGCACGCGGGACCGACACAATGAGCAGTTCTTC. Translated: CASTRDRHNEQFF.

The rearrangement uses TRBV6-1 and TRBJ2-7; no definite D call. This CDR3 is 14 amino acids long. V was shortened by 2 bases and J by 0 bases, with 8 bases between the two germline ends. From germline, CDR1 is MNHNS and CDR2 SASEGT. DNA of the CDR3: TGTGCCAGCAGTGAATTTCAGGCCTCCTACGAGCAGTACTTC. Translation: CASSEFQASYEQYF.

V gene TRBV9 combines with J gene TRBJ2-5; the D gene could be TRBD1 or TRBD2 (6 bases each). The CDR3 has 14 residues. Between the trimmed V and J ends, which lost 3 bases and 7 bases, there was a span of 16 bases. Germline loops: CDR1 SGDLS, CDR2 YYNGEE. CDR3 loop: CASSEGGGVGTQYF. CDR3 bases: TGTGCCAGCAGCGAGGGGGGAGGCGTCGGGACCCAGTACTTC.

This clone was seen only once. The rearrangement joins TRBV5-6 to TRBJ2-1; the D gene is possibly TRBD2 (6 bases). Germline CDR1 SGHDT, CDR2 YYEEEE. The ends were cut back, 3 bases at V and 7 bases at J, with 20 bases in the middle. CDR3 length: 16 amino acids. In nucleotides, the CDR3 is TGTGCCAGCAGCTCCCTGGAGGAGATTGGGAGGAATGAGCAGTTCTTC. Translation gives CASSSLEEIGRNEQFF.

The rearrangement uses TRBV6-4 and TRBJ2-3; maybe TRBD2 (6 bases). Trimming pared 0 bases from V and 3 bases from J, leaving 19 bases between. The length of the CDR3 is 18 residues. The V gene's germline CDR1 is MRHNA and CDR2 SNTAGT. The CDR3 DNA reads as TGTGCCAGCAGTGACTCTCGGTCTAGCGACACCTTAACAGATACGCAGTATTTT. It is translated as CASSDSRSSDTLTDTQYF.

The rearrangement joins TRBV4-3 to TRBJ1-5; weak D call: TRBD1 (5 bases). The V end was cut by 3 bases, the J end by 2 bases, with 11 bases between. The CDR3 runs to 15 residues. CDR1 and CDR2 (germline): LGHNA, YSLEER. The CDR3 protein is CASSHGVGGNQPQHF. For the CDR3, the DNA is TGCGCCAGCAGCCACGGGGTGGGGGGCAATCAGCCCCAGCATTTT.

This chain connects TRBV30 to TRBJ1-2; D not resolved. The CDR3 extends over 12 amino acids. The germline V and J ends were trimmed by 3 bases and 8 bases, with 13 bases remaining between them. The germline CDR1 and CDR2 sequences are GTSNPN and SVGIG (reference sequence). The DNA of the CDR3 is TGTGCCTGGAGGTTTACATCGCGGGGCTACACCTTC. This sequence encodes CAWRFTSRGYTF. Full variable domain (remainder filled in from reference TRBV30 and TRBJ1-2): SQTIHQWPATLVQPVGSPLSLECTVEGTSNPNLYWYRQAAGRGLQLLFYSVGIGQISSEVPQNLSASRPQDRQFILSSKKLLLSDSGFYLCAWRFTSRGYTFGSGTRLTVV.

Remarks on this clone: Different DNA sequences within this sample yield the same CDR3. The chain is built from TRBV5-1 and TRBJ1-1, with D perhaps matching TRBD1 (6 bases). The CDR3 extends over 12 amino acids. CDR1 and CDR2 from the germline V gene are SGHRS and YFSETQ. V lost 5 bases to trimming and J lost 1 base, with 6 bases between them. In DNA, the CDR3 is TGCGCCAGCAGAGGGGGGAACACTGAAGCTTTCTTT. Translation: CASRGGNTEAFF.

The V gene is TRBV7-9, the J gene TRBJ2-7, with 8 bases that match TRBD1. The CDR3 spans 14 residues. Germline V gives CDR1 SEHNR, CDR2 FQNEAQ (reference sequence). The trim removed 3 bases at V and 2 bases at J, leaving 3 bases unmatched. CDR3 region: CASSLQGAAYEQYF. In DNA form, the CDR3 reads TGTGCCAGCAGCTTGCAGGGGGCGGCCTACGAGCAGTACTTC. The whole variable domain, filled in from reference TRBV7-9 and TRBJ2-7, reads DTGVSQNPRHKITKRGQNVTFRCDPISEHNRLYWYRQTLGQGPEFLTYFQNEAQLEKSRLLSDRFSAERPKGSFSTLEIQRTEQGDSAMYLCASSLQGAAYEQYFGPGTRLTVT.

This chain links TRBV9 with TRBJ2-7; 9 bases agree with TRBD1. This CDR3 is 15 amino acids long. J lost 4 bases, V lost 4 bases, and 9 bases had no gene match. CDR1 and CDR2 from the germline V gene are SGDLS and YYNGEE. CDR3 sequence (DNA): TGTGCCAGCAGCTCTACCGGGACAGGGACTTACGAGCAGTACTTC. It specifies CASSSTGTGTYEQYF.

The chain joins TRBV7-2 to TRBJ2-1; no firm D call. The V gene lost 1 base and the J gene lost 10 bases, with 11 bases spanning the gap. Germline assignment: CDR1 SGHTA and CDR2 FQGNSA. CDR3 length equals 13 residues. In DNA, the CDR3 is TGTGCCAGCAGCTTAGTGGTTGCGGTCGAGCAGTTCTTC. Its translation is CASSLVVAVEQFF. The whole variable domain, remainder taken from reference TRBV7-2 and TRBJ2-1, is GAGVSQSPSNKVTEKGKDVELRCDPISGHTALYWYRQSLGQGLEFLIYFQGNSAPDKSGLPSDRFSAERTGGSVSTLTIQRTQQEDSAVYLCASSLVVAVEQFFGPGTRLTVL.

The chain is built from TRBV18 and TRBJ2-2; D is unresolved. Germline V gene data show CDR1 as KGHSH and CDR2 as LQKENI. This CDR3 is built from 15 residues. The V end lost 2 bases, the J end lost 5 bases, and 12 bases lay between the germline ends. The CDR3 region has the DNA TGTGCCAGCTCACCAAACGCAGCCCAAACCGGGGAGCTGTTTTTT. This translates into CASSPNAAQTGELFF. The complete variable domain, with remaining parts taken from reference TRBV18 and TRBJ2-2, reads NAGVMQNPRHLVRRRGQEARLRCSPMKGHSHVYWYRQLPEEGLKFMVYLQKENIIDESGMPKERFSAEFPKEGPSILRIQQVVRGDSAAYFCASSPNAAQTGELFFGEGSRLTVL.